The source of this TCR beta chain is a study of OX40 agonist ivuxolimab in advanced cancers. Some clones are missing from TCRdb's copy, which holds only in-frame ones; the method was immunoSEQ multiplex PCR. In the table there are approximately 76,000 clones, 86% of which are singletons. Germline V lookup: CDR1 LNHNV, CDR2 YYDKDF (reference sequence). V was pared by 1 base and J by 4 bases, with 13 bases between. The CDR3 is made up of 15 amino acids. The sequence was obtained from an adult with an advanced solid tumor such as melanoma, head and neck, liver or kidney cancer. This chain links TRBV15 with TRBJ2-5; TRBD1 is a possible D gene (6 bases). This sample comprised CD4+ or CD8+ T cells sorted from blood, obtained in a trial of the OX40 agonist ivuxolimab. CDR3 sequence (DNA): TGTGCCACCAGCAGAGGGCAGGGGTTAGGAGAGACCCAGTACTTC. Translating gives CATSRGQGLGETQYF.